The clone carrying this T cell receptor (beta chain) occurred a few times. What it binds is unknown. This record belongs to a study of T-cell reconstitution after alpha-beta-depleted transplantation in children. General observations from the study: At one year after transplant, newly produced T cells mostly accounted for T-cell counts and diversity. Roughly two months post-transplant, alpha-beta T cells reportedly originated from several hundred graft clones that had expanded.

Molecular barcoding with unique molecular identifiers was used for the TCRbeta library. TCRdb reprocessed the PCR reads with MiXCR, giving one entry per CDR3 protein. The table has 300,000 to 400,000 distinct CDR3 sequences, roughly 17% seen once. This CDR3 is built from 16 residues. V lost 0 bases to trimming and J lost 5 bases; unmatched junction nucleotides: 9. Germline CDR1 reads MGHRA; CDR2 reads YSYEKL. The chain joins TRBV4-1 to TRBJ2-5, with 7 bases matching TRBD2. This receptor was taken from a male patient between 2 and 15 years old who had a stem cell transplant for acute lymphoblastic leukemia, so the T cells may come from the graft donor. The sample consisted of PBMCs, mostly from graft donor cells, taken 360 days after TCRalphabeta/CD19-depleted stem cell transplant. This CDR3 is CASSQETGGPAETQYF. In DNA, the CDR3 is TGCGCCAGCAGCCAAGAAACGGGAGGCCCTGCGGAGACCCAGTACTTC.